Below are 2 T cell receptor beta chains sequenced from a single sample in a study of T-cell reconstitution after alpha-beta-depleted transplantation in children. For TCRbeta, the library was prepared with unique molecular identifiers. One entry per CDR3 protein results from TCRdb running MiXCR on the PCR reads. The table shows about 540,000 distinct CDR3 sequences, with 18% occurring only once. The starting material was PBMCs from the stem cell graft donor, obtained from the stem cell graft. The receptors were gathered from a human donor who donated a stem cell graft to a child with acute lymphoblastic leukemia.

This clonotype showed up just a few times. The rearrangement joins TRBV25-1 to TRBJ1-6; D gene unclear. V was cut by 4 bases and J by 7 bases, with 14 bases left in between. CDR3 length: 15 amino acids. CDR1 is MGHDK and CDR2 is SYGVNS in the germline V gene. The CDR3 DNA is TGTGCCAGCAGTGGCCTACAGAGTCAGAATTCACCCCTCCACTTT. It is translated as CASSGLQSQNSPLHF.

This clonotype has a handful of counts. The rearrangement uses TRBV12-3 or TRBV12-4 and TRBJ2-7, with 7 nucleotides matching TRBD2. The CDR3 extends over 14 amino acids. J lost 1 base, V lost 3 bases, and 3 bases had no gene match. This chain's CDR3 is CASSLGDYSYEQYF. The CDR3 nucleotides are TGTGCCAGCAGTTTGGGGGACTATTCCTACGAGCAGTACTTC.